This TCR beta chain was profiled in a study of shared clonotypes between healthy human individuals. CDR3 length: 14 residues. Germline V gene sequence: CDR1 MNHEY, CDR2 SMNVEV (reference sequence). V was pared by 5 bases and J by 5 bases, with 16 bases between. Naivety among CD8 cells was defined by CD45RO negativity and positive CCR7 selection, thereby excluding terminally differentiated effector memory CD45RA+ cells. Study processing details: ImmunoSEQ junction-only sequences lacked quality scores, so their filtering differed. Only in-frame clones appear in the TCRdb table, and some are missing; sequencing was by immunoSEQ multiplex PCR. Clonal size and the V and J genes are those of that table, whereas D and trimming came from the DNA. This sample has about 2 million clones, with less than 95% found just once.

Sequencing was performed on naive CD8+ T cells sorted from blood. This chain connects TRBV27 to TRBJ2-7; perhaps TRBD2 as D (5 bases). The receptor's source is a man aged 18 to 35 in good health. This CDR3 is CASSPRGSGDEQYF. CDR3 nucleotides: TGTGCCAGCAGTCCCCGTGGGAGTGGCGACGAGCAGTACTTC.